These 3 T cell receptor beta chains originate from one sample sequenced in a study of T-cell reconstitution after alpha-beta-depleted transplantation in children. Unique molecular identifiers were incorporated during preparation of the TCRbeta library. Each CDR3 protein is one row after TCRdb ran MiXCR on the PCR reads. The data show 550,000 to 800,000 distinct CDR3 sequences, with under 15% seen just once and 0.65% to 0.9% held by the top ten. Sequencing was performed on PBMCs, taken before TCRalphabeta/CD19-depleted stem cell transplant. These receptors came from a girl between 2 and 10 years old with congenital amegakaryocytic thrombocytopenia, due to receive a stem cell transplant.

This clonotype was picked up many times. The chain links TRBV5-4 to TRBJ1-5, with D maybe TRBD1 (6 bases). Germline V gene data show CDR1 as SGHNT and CDR2 as YYREEE (reference sequence). The CDR3 is 12 amino acids. Deletions cut 2 bases from V and 9 bases from J, with 9 bases between. The CDR3 DNA follows: TGTGCCAGCAGCTTTCAGACAGGGCCCCAGCATTTT. This encodes CASSFQTGPQHF.

This clonotype came up once. A single base separates this from a much larger clone, so it may be a read error. The chain joins TRBV20-1 to TRBJ2-2; the D gene is possibly TRBD2 (6 bases). Per germline, CDR1 DFQATT and CDR2 SNEGSKA (reference sequence). V was pared by 6 bases and J by 4 bases, with 27 bases between. There are 18 residues in the CDR3. CDR3 bases: TGCAGTGCCGAGAGAGCGGGCGGTTTCGTCGCCCTCACCGGGGAGCTGTTTTTT. It is translated as CSAERAGGFVALTGELFF.

Here the CDR3 reads CASSGRDFASTDTQYF. The CDR3 DNA follows: TGTGCCAGCAGTGGCCGGGACTTCGCTAGCACAGATACGCAGTATTTT. The chain carries TRBV12-3 or TRBV12-4 and TRBJ2-3, with D perhaps matching TRBD2 (6 bases). Trimming stripped 5 bases from V and 0 bases from J, with 15 bases between. This CDR3 is built from 16 residues.